This passage covers 26 T cell receptor beta chains from one sample sequenced in a study of blood T cell repertoires in COVID-19. Clones were sequenced by immunoSEQ multiplex PCR, and TCRdb holds only the in-frame ones, with some missing. The table lists 310,000 or so clones, more than 75% of them singletons. The sequenced sample was peripheral blood. The receptor source for this set is a woman between 50 and 59 years old with acute or convalescent COVID-19.

Only a few counts were recorded for this clone. The chain carries TRBV18 and TRBJ1-1, with TRBD1 as a possible D gene (5 bases). V gave up 2 bases and J gave up 5 bases, with 9 bases separating them. The CDR3 has 13 amino acids. Per the germline V gene, CDR1 is KGHSH and CDR2 is LQKENI. CDR3 sequence reads: CASSPIGGTEAFF. DNA of the CDR3: TGTGCCAGCTCACCAATCGGGGGGACTGAAGCTTTCTTT. Using reference TRBV18 and TRBJ1-1 for the parts outside the CDR3, the full variable domain is NAGVMQNPRHLVRRRGQEARLRCSPMKGHSHVYWYRQLPEEGLKFMVYLQKENIIDESGMPKERFSAEFPKEGPSILRIQQVVRGDSAAYFCASSPIGGTEAFFGQGTRLTVV.

The chain recombines TRBV9 with TRBJ1-6; D unresolved. Germline-derived CDR1 and CDR2 are SGDLS and YYNGEE. With 0 bases removed from V and 10 bases from J, the gap between germline ends came to 14 bases. CDR3 length equals 15 residues. CDR3 protein: CASSVDGNSRSPLHF. CDR3 nucleotides: TGTGCCAGCAGCGTAGATGGCAATTCTCGCTCACCCCTCCACTTT.

The sample holds a few counts of this clone. The chain is built from TRBV24-1 and TRBJ1-4; the match to TRBD1 covers 9 bases. Trimming at V came to 7 bases and at J to 5 bases, leaving 4 bases not matched to a gene. This CDR3 comprises 14 residues. Germline CDR1 is KGHDR and CDR2 is SFDVKD. The CDR3 spells CATSPGTGNEKLFF. The CDR3 DNA reads as TGTGCCACCAGCCCGGGGACAGGGAATGAAAAACTGTTTTTT.

The gene calls are TRBV24-1 and TRBJ2-7; 9 bases are a match to TRBD1. The J segment lost 5 bases and the V segment lost 5 bases, leaving 6 bases of the junction unmatched. Germline CDR1 reads KGHDR; CDR2 reads SFDVKD. The CDR3 has 14 amino acids. CDR3 protein: CATSASGTGNEQYF. The CDR3 coding sequence is TGTGCCACCAGTGCTTCCGGGACAGGGAACGAGCAGTACTTC.

The gene calls are TRBV7-2 and TRBJ2-7; D is unclear. Per the germline V gene, CDR1 is SGHTA and CDR2 is FQGNSA. This CDR3 has 13 residues. With 5 bases removed from V and 2 bases from J, the gap between germline ends came to 10 bases. The CDR3 spells CASSPVGPYEQYF. The CDR3 region has the DNA TGTGCCAGCAGCCCAGTGGGCCCCTACGAGCAGTACTTC.

V gene TRBV6-6 combines with J gene TRBJ2-1; TRBD2 aligns across 10 bases. The CDR3 loop spans 16 amino acids. Trimming removed 0 bases from V and 8 bases from J; junction bases left unmatched: 7. CDR1 and CDR2 (germline): MNHNY, SVGAGI (reference sequence). This CDR3 reads CASSYSFLAGGDEQFF. CDR3 DNA: TGTGCCAGCAGTTACTCGTTCTTAGCGGGAGGCGATGAGCAGTTCTTC.

The genes are TRBV6-2 or TRBV6-3 and TRBJ2-3, with D tentatively TRBD1 (7 bases). Trimming pared 2 bases from V and 4 bases from J, leaving 19 bases between. The CDR3 sequence is 17 residues long. CDR1 is MNHEY, CDR2 SVGEGT, per germline. The CDR3 region is CASSYSGRDSSPDTQYF. The DNA for the CDR3 is TGTGCCAGCAGTTACAGCGGGCGGGACAGTAGCCCAGATACGCAGTATTTT.

This chain links TRBV5-1 with TRBJ1-2; a weak D match, TRBD1 (6 bases). V lost 1 base and J lost 5, with 12 bases in between. This CDR3 comprises 14 residues. The germline V gene has CDR1 SGHRS and CDR2 YFSETQ. The CDR3 protein is CASSLSGEGYGYTF. The CDR3 region has the DNA TGCGCCAGCAGCTTGTCAGGGGAAGGGTATGGCTACACCTTC.

This clone turned up a few times. The chain combines TRBV7-3 with TRBJ2-1; weak D call: TRBD2 (8 bases). Trimming stripped 4 bases from V and 5 bases from J, with 15 bases between. There are 15 residues in the CDR3. From germline, CDR1 is SGHTA and CDR2 FQGTGA. The CDR3 nucleotides are TGTGCCAGCAGCTCGGGAGGGGGCAGGCACAATGAGCAGTTCTTC. Residues: CASSSGGGRHNEQFF.

V usage is TRBV4-2 and J usage is TRBJ2-2, with 8 positions matching TRBD1. The CDR3 is 15 residues long. The germline V gene encodes CDR1 LGHNA and CDR2 YNFKEQ. The ends lost 3 bases at V and 4 bases at J; junction bases unmatched: 4. As DNA, the CDR3 is TGTGCCAGCAGCCATTCGACAGGGGCCACCGGGGAGCTGTTTTTT. The encoded protein is CASSHSTGATGELFF.

CDR3 sequence: CASSSTSQPSYNSPLHF. The DNA for the CDR3 is TGTGCCAGCAGCTCAACTTCCCAACCCTCCTATAATTCACCCCTCCACTTT. The chain couples TRBV9 to TRBJ1-6, with D hard to call. V lost 4 bases, J lost 0 bases, and 14 bases lay in between. The germline V gene has CDR1 SGDLS and CDR2 YYNGEE. CDR3 length: 17 amino acids.

The chain links TRBV3-1 (or the pseudogene TRBV3-2) to TRBJ1-1; possibly TRBD1 for D (6 bases). CDR3 length: 17 residues. The V gene's germline CDR1 is LGHDT and CDR2 YNNKEL (reference sequence). Between the trimmed V and J ends, which lost 0 bases and 1 base, there was a span of 15 bases. DNA for the CDR3: TGTGCCAGCAGCCAAGATCACCCAGGGGCCGGGAACACTGAAGCTTTCTTT. This gives the protein CASSQDHPGAGNTEAFF.

The V call is TRBV9, the J call TRBJ1-4; 10 nucleotides align to TRBD1. CDR3 length: 16 amino acids. The germline V gene encodes CDR1 SGDLS and CDR2 YYNGEE. V gave up 0 bases and J gave up 5 bases; unmatched junction bases: 4. CDR3 DNA: TGTGCCAGCAGCGTAGGTTTGGGACAGGGGAATGAAAAACTGTTTTTT. This translates into CASSVGLGQGNEKLFF.

V gene TRBV30 combines with J gene TRBJ1-4; D is perhaps TRBD1 (5 bases). Germline CDR1 and CDR2: GTSNPN and SVGIG (reference sequence). Trimming shortened V by 6 bases and J by 6 bases, and 17 bases separated the two germline ends. The CDR3 loop spans 14 amino acids. CDR3 residues: CACRKGAGHEKLFF. CDR3 nucleotide sequence: TGTGCCTGCCGAAAAGGGGCAGGCCATGAAAAACTGTTTTTT.

J is TRBJ2-7 and V is TRBV27; 10 nucleotides align to TRBD1. Trimming at V came to 6 bases and at J to 2 bases, leaving 4 bases not matched to a gene. The CDR3 loop spans 14 amino acids. Germline-derived CDR1 and CDR2 are MNHEY and SMNVEV (reference sequence). CDR3 coding DNA: TGTGCCAGCAGGGTTGGGACAGGGGCCTACGAGCAGTACTTC. This sequence encodes CASRVGTGAYEQYF.

The chain links TRBV29-1 to TRBJ2-1; D is unresolved. The germline CDR1 and CDR2 sequences are SQVTM and ANQGSEA. The CDR3 contains 12 residues. Trimming cost V 7 bases and J 6 bases, with 13 bases left between them. The CDR3 sequence: CSASFWANEQFF. CDR3 coding DNA: TGCAGCGCCTCATTCTGGGCCAATGAGCAGTTCTTC.

This chain joins TRBV15 and TRBJ2-4; tentative D call: TRBD1 (5 bases). The CDR3 extends over 15 amino acids. V was trimmed by 3 bases and J by 9 bases, leaving 18 bases between them. In germline, CDR1 is LNHNV, CDR2 YYDKDF (reference sequence). This CDR3 is CATSSPSRVKFIQYF. CDR3 bases: TGTGCCACCAGCAGTCCATCCAGGGTTAAGTTCATTCAGTACTTC.

The chain couples TRBV9 to TRBJ1-4; 9 bases are shared with TRBD1. There are 14 residues in the CDR3. In germline, CDR1 is SGDLS, CDR2 YYNGEE. The J segment lost 8 bases and the V segment lost 2 bases, leaving 4 bases of the junction unmatched. CDR3: CASSVGQGGEKLFF. DNA for the CDR3: TGTGCCAGCAGCGTGGGACAGGGTGGAGAAAAACTGTTTTTT.

V gene TRBV19 combines with J gene TRBJ2-7; 7 bases are a match to TRBD2. Per the germline V gene, CDR1 is LNHDA and CDR2 is SQIVND (reference sequence). Trimming cost V 3 bases and J 5 bases; bases outside gene matches: 4. The CDR3 spans 13 residues. CDR3 residues: CASSISAGDEQYF. The DNA of the CDR3 is TGTGCCAGTAGTATCTCTGCGGGGGACGAGCAGTACTTC.

This sequence joins TRBV19 and TRBJ1-6; no firm D call. CDR1 is LNHDA, CDR2 SQIVND, per germline (reference sequence). V gave up 9 bases and J gave up 3 bases, with 12 bases separating them. This CDR3 has 14 residues. The DNA for the CDR3 is TGTGCCAGCATGCCGGGGTTCTATAATTCACCCCTCCACTTT. Its translation is CASMPGFYNSPLHF.

CDR3 sequence (DNA): TGTGCCAGCAGCTCGCTCGGGGGGACTGAAGCTTTCTTT. Amino acid sequence: CASSSLGGTEAFF. The chain combines TRBV5-8 with TRBJ1-1, with D possibly TRBD1 on 5 matching bases. The CDR3 totals 13 residues. Germline V lookup: CDR1 SGHTS, CDR2 YDEGEE. With 3 bases removed from V and 5 bases from J, the gap between germline ends came to 11 bases.

The rearrangement joins TRBV12-2 to TRBJ2-7; the table's D call, TRBD2, has no DNA check behind it. TRBV12-2 constitutes a pseudogene. CDR3 length: 16 amino acids. The CDR3 region has the DNA TGTGCAAGTCGCTTAATCCTAGCGGAGATACTCTACGAGCAGTACTTC. Translation gives CASRLILAEILYEQYF.

V is TRBV9 and J is TRBJ2-3; 10 bases line up with TRBD2. CDR3 length: 19 residues. Trimming at V came to 0 bases and at J to 7 bases, leaving 17 bases not matched to a gene. CDR1 and CDR2 (germline): SGDLS, YYNGEE. CDR3 region: CASSVEGGLAGELIHTQYF. The CDR3 DNA reads as TGTGCCAGCAGCGTAGAGGGTGGGCTAGCGGGAGAGTTAATTCATACGCAGTATTTT.

J is TRBJ2-2 and V is TRBV27; tentative D call: TRBD1 (7 bases). The V gene's germline CDR1 is MNHEY and CDR2 SMNVEV (reference sequence). There are 15 residues in the CDR3. V lost 5 bases to trimming and J lost 7 bases, with 17 bases between them. The CDR3, as DNA: TGTGCCAGCAGTGGTACAGGGGACTTGGACGGGGAGCTGTTTTTT. This translates into CASSGTGDLDGELFF.

J is TRBJ2-5 and V is TRBV10-3; D uncertain. The CDR3 has 13 residues. The germline CDR1 and CDR2 sequences are ENHRY and SYGVKD. V gave up 3 bases and J gave up 2 bases, with 7 bases separating them. CDR3 nucleotides: TGTGCCATCAGTGATGCGACACAAGAGACCCAGTACTTC. Amino acids: CAISDATQETQYF.

The chain combines TRBV7-9 with TRBJ1-5, with a possible D match to TRBD1 (5 bases). The germline gives CDR1 SEHNR, CDR2 FQNEAQ (reference sequence). V lost 1 base to trimming and J lost 5 bases, with 6 bases between them. There are 13 residues in the CDR3. CDR3 sequence (DNA): TGTGCCAGCAGCTTAGGGGGCGATCAGCCCCAGCATTTT. It is translated as CASSLGGDQPQHF.